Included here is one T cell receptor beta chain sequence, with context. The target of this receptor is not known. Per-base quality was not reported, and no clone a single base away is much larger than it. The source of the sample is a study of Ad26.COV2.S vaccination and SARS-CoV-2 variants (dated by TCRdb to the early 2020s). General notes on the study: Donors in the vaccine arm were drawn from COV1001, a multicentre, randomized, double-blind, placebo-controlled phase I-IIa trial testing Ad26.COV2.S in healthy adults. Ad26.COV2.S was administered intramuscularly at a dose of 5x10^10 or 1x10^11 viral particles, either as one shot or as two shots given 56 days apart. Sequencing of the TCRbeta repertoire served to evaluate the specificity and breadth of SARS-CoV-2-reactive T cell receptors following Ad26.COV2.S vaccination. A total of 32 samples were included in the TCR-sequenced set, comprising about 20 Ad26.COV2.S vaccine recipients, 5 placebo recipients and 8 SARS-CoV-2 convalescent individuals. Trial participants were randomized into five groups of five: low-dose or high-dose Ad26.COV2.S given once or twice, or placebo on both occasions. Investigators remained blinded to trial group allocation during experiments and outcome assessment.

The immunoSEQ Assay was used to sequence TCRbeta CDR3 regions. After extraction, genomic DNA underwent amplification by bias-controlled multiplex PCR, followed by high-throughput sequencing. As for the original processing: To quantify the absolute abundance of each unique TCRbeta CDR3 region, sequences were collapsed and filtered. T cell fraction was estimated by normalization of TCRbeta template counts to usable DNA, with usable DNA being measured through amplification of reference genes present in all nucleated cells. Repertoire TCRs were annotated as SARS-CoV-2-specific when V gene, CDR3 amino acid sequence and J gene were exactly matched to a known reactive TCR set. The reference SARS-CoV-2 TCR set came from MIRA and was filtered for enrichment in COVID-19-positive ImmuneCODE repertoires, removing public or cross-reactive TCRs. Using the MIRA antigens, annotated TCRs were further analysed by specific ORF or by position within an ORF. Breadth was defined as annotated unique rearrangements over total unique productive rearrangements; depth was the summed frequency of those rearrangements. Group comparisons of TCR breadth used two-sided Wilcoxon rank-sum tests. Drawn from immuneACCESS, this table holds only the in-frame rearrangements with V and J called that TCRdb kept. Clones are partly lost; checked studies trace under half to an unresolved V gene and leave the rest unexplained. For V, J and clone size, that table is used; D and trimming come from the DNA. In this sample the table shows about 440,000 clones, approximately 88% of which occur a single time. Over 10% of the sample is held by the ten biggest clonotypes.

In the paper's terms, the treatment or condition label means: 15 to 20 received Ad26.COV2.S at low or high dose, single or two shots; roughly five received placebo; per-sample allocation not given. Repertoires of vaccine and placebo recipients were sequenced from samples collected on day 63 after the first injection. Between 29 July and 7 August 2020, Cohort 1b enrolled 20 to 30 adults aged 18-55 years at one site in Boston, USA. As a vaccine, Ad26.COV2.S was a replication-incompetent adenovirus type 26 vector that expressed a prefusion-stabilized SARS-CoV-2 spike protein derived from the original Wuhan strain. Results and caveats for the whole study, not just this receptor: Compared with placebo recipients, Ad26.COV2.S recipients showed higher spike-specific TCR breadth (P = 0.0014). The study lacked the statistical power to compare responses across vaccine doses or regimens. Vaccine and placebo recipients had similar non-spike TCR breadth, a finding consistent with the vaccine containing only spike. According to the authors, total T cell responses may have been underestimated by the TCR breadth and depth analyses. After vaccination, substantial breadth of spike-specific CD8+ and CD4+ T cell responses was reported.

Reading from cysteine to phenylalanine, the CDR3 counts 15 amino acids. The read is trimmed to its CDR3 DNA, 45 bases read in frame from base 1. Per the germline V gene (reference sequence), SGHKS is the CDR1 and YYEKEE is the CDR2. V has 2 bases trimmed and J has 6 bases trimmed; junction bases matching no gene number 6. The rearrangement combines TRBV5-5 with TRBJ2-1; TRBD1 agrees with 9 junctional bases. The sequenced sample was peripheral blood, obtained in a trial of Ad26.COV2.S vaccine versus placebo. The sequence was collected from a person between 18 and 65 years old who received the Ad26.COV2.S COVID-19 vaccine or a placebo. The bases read TGTGCCAGCAGCTTCCGGGACAGGGAATTCAATGAGCAGTTCTTC. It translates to CASSFRDREFNEQFF.